Listed below are T cell receptor beta chains from one sample, sequenced in a study of T-cell memory formation after mild COVID-19. One entry per CDR3 protein, called by TCRdb with MiXCR from the 5' RACE reads. Among roughly 200,000 distinct CDR3 sequences listed, more than 8% were seen once. Sequenced input: PBMCs or a T cell subset sorted from them (not recorded which). The source is a man aged 18-30 years who had mild COVID-19 (a few samples of this study predate the infection). Cell type and time point are not known. The conserved cysteine and the conserved F or W are not part of the CDR3 here.

v_call cdr3_aa
TRBV27 ASSLRGGQDSPLH
TRBV11-2 ASSFSTGNTEAF
TRBV18 ASSPREGGSGNTIY
TRBV6-5 ASSRQLQETQY
TRBV15 ATSAQGRQPQH
TRBV7-9 ASGWGFVNTEAF
TRBV7-2 ASSSLPPQTQY
TRBV7-2 ASSLDGTPGLAGATGELF
TRBV4-3 ASSQDRTEGDNQPQH
TRBV10-3 AISDTSNYGYT
TRBV20-1 SAQDAGKFGTDTQY
TRBV10-3 AISLQVNNSPLH
TRBV6-5 ASGEQGSEFTDTQY
TRBV6-6 ASSYLDRRGF
TRBV9 ASSVGGTGGFQETQY
TRBV2 ASGPRVTDTQY
TRBV29-1 SVGRMHTDTQY
TRBV5-4 ASTPGQNTGELF
TRBV3-1 ASMRLAGEETQY
TRBV27 ASSWTGDSGNTIY